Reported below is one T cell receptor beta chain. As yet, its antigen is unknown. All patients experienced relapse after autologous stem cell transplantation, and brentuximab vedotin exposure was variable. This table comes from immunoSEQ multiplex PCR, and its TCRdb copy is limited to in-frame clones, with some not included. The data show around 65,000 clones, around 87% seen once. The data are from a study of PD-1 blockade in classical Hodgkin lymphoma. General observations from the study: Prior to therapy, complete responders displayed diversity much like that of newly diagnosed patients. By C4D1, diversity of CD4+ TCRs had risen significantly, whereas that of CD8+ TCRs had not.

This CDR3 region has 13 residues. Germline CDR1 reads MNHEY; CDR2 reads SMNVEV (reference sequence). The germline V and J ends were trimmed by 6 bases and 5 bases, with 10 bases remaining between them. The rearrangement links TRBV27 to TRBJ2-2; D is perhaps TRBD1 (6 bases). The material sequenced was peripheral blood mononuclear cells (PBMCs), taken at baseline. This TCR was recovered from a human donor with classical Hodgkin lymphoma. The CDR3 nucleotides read TGTGCCAGCAGGGGGGCTTGGACCGGGGAGCTGTTTTTT. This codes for CASRGAWTGELFF.